These 10 T cell receptor beta chains came from one sample sequenced in a study of blood T cell repertoires in COVID-19. The protocol was immunoSEQ multiplex PCR, while the TCRdb copy is restricted to in-frame clones and leaves out a portion. The table records approximately 280,000 clones, roughly 90% of them present only once. Sequenced sample: peripheral blood. Receptors originate from a woman in her twenties or thirties with COVID-19, enrolled during active disease.

The chain carries TRBV18 and TRBJ2-7; D perhaps matches TRBD2 (5 bases). The length of the CDR3 is 13 residues. With 0 bases removed from V and 5 bases from J, the gap between germline ends came to 8 bases. Germline lookup yields CDR1 KGHSH and CDR2 LQKENI. The CDR3 loop is CASSPPTRDEQYF. CDR3 DNA sequence: TGTGCCAGCTCACCACCAACTAGAGACGAGCAGTACTTC.

As to this clone: Other DNA sequences in this sample translate to the same CDR3. The genes are TRBV10-3 and TRBJ2-7, with 7 nucleotides matching TRBD1. CDR1 is ENHRY and CDR2 is SYGVKD in the germline V gene. V dropped 6 bases and J dropped 2; count of bases not matched to a gene: 4. There are 13 residues in the CDR3. The CDR3 loop reads CAISLGQTYEQYF. CDR3 DNA sequence: TGTGCCATCAGCTTGGGACAGACCTACGAGCAGTACTTC.

This clone came up a few times. The chain has TRBV30 and TRBJ1-1; no firm D call. Per the germline V gene, CDR1 is GTSNPN and CDR2 is SVGIG (reference sequence). The CDR3 totals 13 residues. Trimming left V 3 bases short and J 1 base short, with 9 bases between. The CDR3 reads CAWRAQENTEAFF. As DNA, the CDR3 is TGTGCCTGGAGGGCTCAGGAGAACACTGAAGCTTTCTTT.

The genes are TRBV6-2 or TRBV6-3 and TRBJ2-7, with TRBD1 identical over 9 bases. Germline V CDR1 and CDR2: MNHEY, SVGEGT. Unmatched junction bases numbered 3, after V lost 5 bases and J lost 4 bases. There are 13 residues in the CDR3. CDR3 residues: CASSRGQGYEQYF. CDR3 in DNA: TGTGCCAGCAGTCGGGGACAGGGTTACGAGCAGTACTTC.

Only one count was recorded for this clone. The rearrangement uses TRBV19 and TRBJ2-1, with TRBD2 matching over 12 bases. The V and J ends lost 4 bases and 7 bases, in that order; junction bases with no gene match: 8. Germline CDR1 and CDR2: LNHDA and SQIVND (reference sequence). The CDR3 contains 16 residues. CDR3 protein: CASSNLAGGYLNEQFF. CDR3 nucleotide sequence: TGTGCCAGTAGTAACCTAGCGGGAGGGTATTTGAATGAGCAGTTCTTC.

This chain links TRBV21-1 with TRBJ1-1; the table's D call, TRBD1, has no DNA check behind it. TRBV21-1 is an annotated pseudogene. The CDR3 is 17 amino acids. This CDR3 reads CASSKVELTRGNSEAFF. Written as DNA, the CDR3 is TGTGCCAGCAGCAAAGTGGAATTGACCAGGGGAAACTCTGAAGCTTTCTTT.

The CDR3 protein is CASSIRGYNQPQHF. The CDR3 DNA reads TGTGCCAGCAGTATCAGGGGTTACAATCAGCCCCAGCATTTT. This rearrangement joins TRBV2 to TRBJ1-5, with D perhaps TRBD1 (6 bases). CDR3 length: 14 residues. Trimming removed 5 bases from V and 3 bases from J, with 11 bases in between. Per germline, CDR1 SNHLY and CDR2 FYNNEI.

This chain connects TRBV5-1 to TRBJ1-2; D uncertain. This CDR3 is built from 20 residues. V lost 6 bases to trimming and J lost 1 base, with 31 bases between them. Germline-derived CDR1 and CDR2 are SGHRS and YFSETQ. For the CDR3, the DNA is TGCGCCAGCACTATCTTGCCAGGCCAACCCAAAGCATGGGTTAACTATGGCTACACCTTC. This translates into CASTILPGQPKAWVNYGYTF.

The rearrangement uses TRBV27 and TRBJ1-1, with D uncertain. CDR3 length equals 14 residues. The germline V gene has CDR1 MNHEY and CDR2 SMNVEV (reference sequence). Trimming took 6 bases from V and 3 from J, leaving 14 bases between them. This CDR3 reads CASRRTGRDTEAFF. Written as DNA, the CDR3 is TGTGCCAGCAGACGGACGGGGAGAGACACTGAAGCTTTCTTT.

In DNA form, the CDR3 reads TGTGCCAGCAGCCCGACAGGGGGGAATGGCTACACCTTC. Protein product: CASSPTGGNGYTF. The chain recombines TRBV7-3 with TRBJ1-2; 9 bases align to TRBD1. There are 13 residues in the CDR3. V was clipped by 5 bases and J by 6 bases; unmatched bases: 4. CDR1 is SGHTA, CDR2 FQGTGA, per germline.